These 3 T cell receptor beta chains came from one sample sequenced in a study of CD8 T cells in ankylosing spondylitis. Study-wide findings and caveats: A TCR beta motif of eight or nine highly homologous variants seemed to mark ankylosing spondylitis blood.

These receptors have no known antigen. One entry per CDR3 protein results from TCRdb running MiXCR on the 5' RACE reads. Counted here are hundreds of thousands of distinct CDR3 sequences, 10% to 15% occurring once; the ten biggest clones make up 0.51%. Sequences were obtained from blood, either unsorted or a sorted T cell fraction (not recorded which). All receptors come from a male donor with ankylosing spondylitis.

This clonotype was observed many times. The rearrangement uses TRBV5-1 and TRBJ2-3; possibly TRBD2 for D (5 bases). Trimming cost V 9 bases and J 0 bases, with 14 bases left between them. The CDR3 extends over 14 amino acids. Germline V gives CDR1 SGHRS, CDR2 YFSETQ. The CDR3, as DNA: TGCGCCACCTCCACGGGATCTAGCACAGATACGCAGTATTTT. Its protein is CATSTGSSTDTQYF.

V is TRBV10-3 and J is TRBJ2-7, with 7 bases identical to TRBD1. CDR3 length: 13 residues. The germline V gene encodes CDR1 ENHRY and CDR2 SYGVKD. Trimming cost V 6 bases and J 5 bases; bases outside gene matches: 7. This chain's CDR3 is CAISVDREDEQYF. CDR3 sequence (DNA): TGTGCCATCAGCGTCGACAGGGAAGACGAGCAGTACTTC.

The chain couples TRBV15 to TRBJ1-4, with 8 nucleotides matching TRBD1. The CDR3 length is 14 residues. The germline V gene encodes CDR1 LNHNV and CDR2 YYDKDF (reference sequence). Trimming took 3 bases from V and 7 from J; bases not matched to a gene: 4. In DNA, the CDR3 is TGTGCCACCAGCAGGACAGGGGAAGGTGAAAAACTGTTTTTT. Its protein is CATSRTGEGEKLFF. The variable domain in full, with the rest retrieved from reference TRBV15 and TRBJ1-4, is DAMVIQNPRYQVTQFGKPVTLSCSQTLNHNVMYWYQQKSSQAPKLLFHYYDKDFNNEADTPDNFQSRRPNTSFCFLDIRSPGLGDTAMYLCATSRTGEGEKLFFGSGTQLSVL.